Listed here are 26 T cell receptor beta chains from one sample, sequenced in a study of T-cell memory formation after mild COVID-19. TCRdb analysed the 5' RACE reads with MiXCR anew, one entry per CDR3 protein. The table shows 530,000 or so distinct CDR3 sequences, with 15% to 20% occurring only once. Sequenced: PBMCs or a T cell subset sorted from them (not recorded which). These receptors were collected from an adult woman who had mild COVID-19 (a few samples of this study predate the infection). Cell type and time point are not known.

The rearrangement joins TRBV9 to TRBJ2-4; the D gene is possibly TRBD2 (6 bases). The V end lost 3 bases, the J end lost 4 bases, and 8 bases lay between the germline ends. The germline V gene encodes CDR1 SGDLS and CDR2 YYNGEE. This CDR3 spans 13 amino acids. Here the CDR3 reads CASSAGGKNIQYF. The CDR3 nucleotides are TGTGCCAGCAGCGCCGGAGGGAAAAACATTCAGTACTTC.

This clonotype was counted at least ten times. The V gene is TRBV5-1, the J gene TRBJ1-2; the match to TRBD1 covers 10 bases. CDR1 SGHRS and CDR2 YFSETQ come from the germline V gene. The CDR3 is 17 residues long. V lost 4 bases and J lost 3; bases outside the gene matches: 12. CDR3 region: CASSTGQGEVADYGYTF. CDR3 DNA sequence: TGCGCCAGCAGCACCGGACAGGGGGAAGTCGCTGACTATGGCTACACCTTC.

This chain joins TRBV2 and TRBJ2-1, with D possibly matching TRBD2 (5 bases). CDR3 length equals 12 residues. The germline V gene has CDR1 SNHLY and CDR2 FYNNEI. V dropped 7 bases and J dropped 11 bases, with 15 bases sitting between them. CDR3 bases: TGTGCCAGCAACCGGCAGGAGGACCAGCAGTTCTTC. Amino acids: CASNRQEDQQFF.

This clonotype came up many times. This chain joins TRBV7-2 and TRBJ1-1; D gene ambiguous. Germline CDR1 SGHTA, CDR2 FQGNSA. The ends were cut back, 0 bases at V and 0 bases at J, with 5 bases in the middle. The CDR3 covers 14 residues. CDR3 in DNA: TGTGCCAGCAGCTTAGCAGGCCTGAACACTGAAGCTTTCTTT. Translated, it gives CASSLAGLNTEAFF.

The chain links TRBV4-1 to TRBJ2-5; D is unresolved. Germline CDR1 is MGHRA and CDR2 is YSYEKL. V was trimmed by 1 base and J by 5 bases, leaving 11 bases between them. The CDR3 is made up of 14 amino acids. CDR3 DNA sequence: TGCGCCAGCAGCCAAGGAGAGAGTTGGGAGACCCAGTACTTC. Its protein is CASSQGESWETQYF.

V usage is TRBV6-5 and J usage is TRBJ2-1; D perhaps matches TRBD2 (5 bases). V was pared by 2 bases and J by 6 bases, with 5 bases between. Germline CDR1 MNHEY, CDR2 SVGAGI. The CDR3 has 12 residues. In DNA form, the CDR3 reads TGTGCCAGCAGTTACGAGGGCAATGAGCAGTTCTTC. It translates to CASSYEGNEQFF.

This clonotype was counted only a few times. The chain has TRBV24-1 and TRBJ2-1, with a weak D call TRBD1 (6 bases). Trimming left V 6 bases short and J 6 bases short, with 20 bases between. Per the germline V gene, CDR1 is KGHDR and CDR2 is SFDVKD. The CDR3 is 16 residues long. CDR3 amino acids: CATSTSGTKNPNEQFF. As DNA, the CDR3 is TGTGCCACCAGTACATCCGGGACAAAAAATCCCAATGAGCAGTTCTTC.

This chain links TRBV27 with TRBJ2-7, with 9 bases fitting TRBD1. Germline CDR1 is MNHEY and CDR2 is SMNVEV (reference sequence). Trimming cost V 1 base and J 4 bases; bases outside gene matches: 5. This CDR3 comprises 15 residues. DNA of the CDR3: TGTGCCAGCAGTTTATTGGGACAGGGTCGGTACGAGCAGTACTTC. As protein: CASSLLGQGRYEQYF.

This clonotype was counted many times. The rearrangement uses TRBV5-1 and TRBJ1-1; D ambiguous. The CDR3 length is 13 residues. Trimming shortened V by 1 base and J by 0 bases, and 4 bases separated the two germline ends. From germline, CDR1 is SGHRS and CDR2 YFSETQ. The CDR3 region has the DNA TGCGCCAGCAGCTTGACGGTGAACACTGAAGCTTTCTTT. Translation gives CASSLTVNTEAFF.

V and J are TRBV2 and TRBJ2-1; D perhaps matches TRBD1 (5 bases). Trimming stripped 6 bases from V and 9 bases from J, with 12 bases between. Germline-derived CDR1 and CDR2 are SNHLY and FYNNEI. This CDR3 is built from 12 residues. The chain's CDR3 is CASRETAFEQFF. Written as DNA, the CDR3 is TGTGCCAGCAGGGAGACAGCATTTGAGCAGTTCTTC.

This clonotype was picked up a small number of times. The chain has TRBV7-8 and TRBJ1-2, with D uncertain. Germline CDR1 reads SGHVS; CDR2 reads FQNEAQ. Trimming removed 2 bases from V and 4 bases from J, with 17 bases in between. The CDR3 is 16 amino acids. The CDR3 nucleotides read TGTGCCAGCAGCTTAAATACGGGCGGCGGAGGCTATGGCTACACCTTC. This codes for CASSLNTGGGGYGYTF.

The chain has TRBV7-6 and TRBJ1-1, with TRBD1 identical over 10 bases. Germline V CDR1 and CDR2: SGHVS, FNYEAQ. The CDR3 is 17 amino acids. V trimming: 5 bases; J trimming: 7 bases; junction bases outside the gene matches: 16. CDR3 DNA: TGTGCCAGCAGCCCCCAACTGTCGGCGGGACAGGGGTTTGAAGCTTTCTTT. This codes for CASSPQLSAGQGFEAFF.

This clonotype was seen more than once but under ten times. The rearrangement joins TRBV19 to TRBJ2-3, with 8 positions matching TRBD2. The J segment lost 4 bases and the V segment lost 7 bases, leaving 13 bases of the junction unmatched. There are 16 residues in the CDR3. CDR1 and CDR2 from the germline V gene are LNHDA and SQIVND (reference sequence). The CDR3 sequence is CASTAGLAGLSDTQYF. As DNA, the CDR3 is TGTGCCAGTACTGCCGGCTTAGCGGGATTGTCAGATACGCAGTATTTT. The variable domain in full, with the rest retrieved from reference TRBV19 and TRBJ2-3, is DGGITQSPKYLFRKEGQNVTLSCEQNLNHDAMYWYRQDPGQGLRLIYYSQIVNDFQKGDIAEGYSVSREKKESFPLTVTSAQKNPTAFYLCASTAGLAGLSDTQYFGPGTRLTVL.

The chain carries TRBV30 and TRBJ2-3, with 10 bases matching TRBD2. This CDR3 is built from 14 residues. With 8 bases clipped from V and 4 bases from J, the junction kept 9 bases outside the gene matches. Germline assignment: CDR1 GTSNPN and CDR2 SVGIG (reference sequence). The chain's CDR3 is CAHHSGGSADTQYF. The DNA for the CDR3 is TGTGCCCACCATAGCGGGGGGTCCGCAGATACGCAGTATTTT.

Only a few counts were recorded for this clonotype. The V call is TRBV7-9, the J call TRBJ1-1; D might be TRBD1 (6 bases). Germline CDR1 is SEHNR and CDR2 is FQNEAQ (reference sequence). Trimming removed 5 bases from V and 0 bases from J, with 16 bases in between. This CDR3 is 16 amino acids long. In DNA, the CDR3 is TGTGCCAGCAGCCGACCGGGACAAGGCATGAACACTGAAGCTTTCTTT. Encoded protein: CASSRPGQGMNTEAFF.

This clonotype was recorded many times. Germline and junction disagree at one end, which may indicate a read error. The chain combines TRBV5-1 with TRBJ2-6, with D hard to call. The germline V gene has CDR1 SGHRS and CDR2 YFSETQ. CDR3 length: 15 amino acids. For the CDR3, the DNA is TGTGCCAGCAGCTCAGGTGGGGCTGGGGCCAACGTCCTGACTTTC. Residues: CASSSGGAGANVLTF.

The chain carries TRBV12-2 and TRBJ2-1; the D call in the table, TRBD1, was not verified against the DNA. TRBV12-2 corresponds to a pseudogene. The CDR3 loop spans 18 amino acids. CDR3 region: CASRLVPPPRMPYNEQFF. The CDR3 region has the DNA TGTGCAAGTCGCTTAGTTCCCCCCCCTAGAATGCCCTACAATGAGCAGTTCTTC.

This clonotype has more than one count but fewer than ten. The J gene is TRBJ1-5, the V gene TRBV3-1; D call uncertain. The CDR3 runs 15 residues. V lost 1 base and J lost 3, with 10 bases in between. The germline CDR1 and CDR2 sequences are LGHDT and YNNKEL (reference sequence). The CDR3 is CASSQGEGYNQPQHF. The CDR3, as DNA: TGTGCCAGCAGCCAAGGGGAAGGTTACAATCAGCCCCAGCATTTT.

The rearrangement uses TRBV9 and TRBJ1-2; 9 nucleotides agree with TRBD1. J gave up 7 bases and V 0 bases, and 4 bases lay outside the gene matches. Germline assignment: CDR1 SGDLS and CDR2 YYNGEE. This CDR3 has 14 residues. This chain's CDR3 is CASSVVGTGSGYTF. As DNA, the CDR3 is TGTGCCAGCAGCGTAGTGGGGACAGGGTCTGGCTACACCTTC. Looking up the rest from reference TRBV9 and TRBJ1-2 gives the full variable domain: DSGVTQTPKHLITATGQRVTLRCSPRSGDLSVYWYQQSLDQGLQFLIQYYNGEERAKGNILERFSAQQFPDLHSELNLSSLELGDSALYFCASSVVGTGSGYTFGSGTRLTVV.

This clonotype was seen a few times. The rearrangement links TRBV30 to TRBJ2-2; 8 bases agree with TRBD1. The CDR3 has 13 amino acids. The trim removed 2 bases at V and 7 bases at J, leaving 3 bases unmatched. Germline V lookup: CDR1 GTSNPN, CDR2 SVGIG (reference sequence). CDR3 region: CAWSQQGVGELFF. Written as DNA, the CDR3 is TGTGCCTGGAGTCAACAGGGGGTCGGGGAGCTGTTTTTT.

This rearrangement joins TRBV6-6 to TRBJ2-2; 8 bases are a match to TRBD1. Germline CDR1 is MNHNY and CDR2 is SVGAGI (reference sequence). V was clipped by 0 bases and J by 5 bases; unmatched bases: 5. The CDR3 runs to 16 residues. The CDR3, as DNA: TGTGCCAGCAGTTACTCCGGACAGGGATGGACCGGGGAGCTGTTTTTT. Translated: CASSYSGQGWTGELFF.

This clonotype was seen only a few times. This chain uses TRBV11-3 with TRBJ1-1; maybe TRBD1 (5 bases). Germline CDR1 SGHNT, CDR2 YENEEA. The CDR3 has 12 residues. V was cut by 6 bases and J by 3 bases, with 8 bases left in between. CDR3 residues: CASSMGDTEAFF. Written as DNA, the CDR3 is TGTGCCAGCAGTATGGGGGACACTGAAGCTTTCTTT.

This rearrangement joins TRBV4-1 to TRBJ1-2; no reliable D call. This CDR3 spans 17 amino acids. Germline loops: CDR1 MGHRA, CDR2 YSYEKL. V was trimmed by 1 base and J by 0 bases, leaving 15 bases between them. This CDR3 is CASSQGVRGHSNYGYTF. The CDR3 DNA follows: TGCGCCAGCAGCCAAGGGGTTCGCGGGCACTCTAACTATGGCTACACCTTC.

The chain joins TRBV6-4 to TRBJ1-2; D not resolved. Trimming removed 0 bases at V and 7 bases at J, with 15 bases between. The V gene's germline CDR1 is MRHNA and CDR2 SNTAGT. This CDR3 is 15 amino acids long. Here the CDR3 reads CASSDSLRGRGGYTF. The CDR3 DNA follows: TGTGCCAGCAGTGACTCCCTCCGGGGTAGAGGTGGCTACACCTTC.

This clonotype was observed a few times. The chain uses TRBV19 and TRBJ1-4; 8 positions match TRBD1. Germline loops: CDR1 LNHDA, CDR2 SQIVND (reference sequence). V was clipped by 6 bases and J by 8 bases; unmatched bases: 8. This CDR3 spans 14 amino acids. CDR3: CASRPRTGREKLFF. The CDR3 coding sequence is TGTGCCAGTAGACCAAGGACAGGGCGAGAAAAACTGTTTTTT.

The chain is built from TRBV9 and TRBJ2-7; D is possibly TRBD1 or TRBD2 (5 bases each). Germline CDR1 and CDR2: SGDLS and YYNGEE. This CDR3 is 14 amino acids long. Trimming took 0 bases from V and 2 from J, leaving 9 bases between them. CDR3: CASSVGGSTYEQYF. DNA for the CDR3: TGTGCCAGCAGCGTAGGGGGGTCTACCTACGAGCAGTACTTC.